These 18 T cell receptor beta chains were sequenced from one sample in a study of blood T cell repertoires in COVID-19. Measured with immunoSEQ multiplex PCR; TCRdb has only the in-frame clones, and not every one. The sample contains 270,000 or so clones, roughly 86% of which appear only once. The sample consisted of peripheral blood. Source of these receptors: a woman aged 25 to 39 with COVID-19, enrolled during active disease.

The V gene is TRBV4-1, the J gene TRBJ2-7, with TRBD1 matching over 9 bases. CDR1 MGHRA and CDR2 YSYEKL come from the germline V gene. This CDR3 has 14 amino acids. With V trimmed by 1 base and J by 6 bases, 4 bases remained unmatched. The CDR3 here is CASSQVGQGGEQYF. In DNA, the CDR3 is TGCGCCAGCAGCCAAGTGGGACAGGGAGGCGAGCAGTACTTC.

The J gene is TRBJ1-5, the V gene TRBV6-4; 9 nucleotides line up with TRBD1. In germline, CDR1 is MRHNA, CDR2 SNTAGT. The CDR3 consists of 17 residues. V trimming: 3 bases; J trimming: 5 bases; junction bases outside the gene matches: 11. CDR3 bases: TGTGCCAGCAGTGATCGACGAGACAGGGGGAGTTATCAGCCCCAGCATTTT. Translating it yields CASSDRRDRGSYQPQHF.

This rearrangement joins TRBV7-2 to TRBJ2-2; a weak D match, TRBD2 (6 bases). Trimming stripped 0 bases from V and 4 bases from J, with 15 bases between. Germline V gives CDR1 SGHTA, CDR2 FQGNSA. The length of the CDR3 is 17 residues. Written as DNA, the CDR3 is TGTGCCAGCAGCTTAGCTGGACTAACCCTTCCCACCGGGGAGCTGTTTTTT. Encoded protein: CASSLAGLTLPTGELFF.

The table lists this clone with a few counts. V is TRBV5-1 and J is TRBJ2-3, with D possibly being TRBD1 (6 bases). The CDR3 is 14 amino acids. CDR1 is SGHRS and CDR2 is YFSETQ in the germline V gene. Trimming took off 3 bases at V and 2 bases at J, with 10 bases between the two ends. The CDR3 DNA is TGCGCCAGCAGCTATCAGGGGACCACAGATACGCAGTATTTT. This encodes CASSYQGTTDTQYF.

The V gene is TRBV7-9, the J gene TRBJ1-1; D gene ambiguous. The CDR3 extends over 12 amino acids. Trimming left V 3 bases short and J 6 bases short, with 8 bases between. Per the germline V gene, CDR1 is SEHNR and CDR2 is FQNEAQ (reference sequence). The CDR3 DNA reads TGTGCCAGCAGCTTTCGGGAGTCTGAAGCTTTCTTT. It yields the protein CASSFRESEAFF.

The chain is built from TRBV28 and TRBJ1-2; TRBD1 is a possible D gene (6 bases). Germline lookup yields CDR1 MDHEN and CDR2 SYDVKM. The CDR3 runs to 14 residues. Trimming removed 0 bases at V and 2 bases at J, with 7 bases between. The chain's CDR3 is CASSLWGANYGYTF. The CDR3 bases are TGTGCCAGCAGTTTATGGGGGGCAAACTATGGCTACACCTTC.

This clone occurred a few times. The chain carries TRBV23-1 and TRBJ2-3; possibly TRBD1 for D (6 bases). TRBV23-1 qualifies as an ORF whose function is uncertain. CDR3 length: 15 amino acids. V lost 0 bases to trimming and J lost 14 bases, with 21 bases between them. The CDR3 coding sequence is TGCGCCAGCAGTCAATCGGCCCAGGGAAACCGAGGGGGGTATTTT. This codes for CASSQSAQGNRGGYF.

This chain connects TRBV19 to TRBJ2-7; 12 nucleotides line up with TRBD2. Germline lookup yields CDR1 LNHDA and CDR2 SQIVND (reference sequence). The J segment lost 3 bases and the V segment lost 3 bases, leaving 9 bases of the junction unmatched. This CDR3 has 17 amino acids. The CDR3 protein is CASSIASGGALFYEQYF. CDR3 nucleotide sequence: TGTGCCAGTAGTATCGCTAGCGGGGGGGCTTTATTCTACGAGCAGTACTTC. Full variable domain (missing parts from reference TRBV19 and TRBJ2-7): DGGITQSPKYLFRKEGQNVTLSCEQNLNHDAMYWYRQDPGQGLRLIYYSQIVNDFQKGDIAEGYSVSREKKESFPLTVTSAQKNPTAFYLCASSIASGGALFYEQYFGPGTRLTVT.

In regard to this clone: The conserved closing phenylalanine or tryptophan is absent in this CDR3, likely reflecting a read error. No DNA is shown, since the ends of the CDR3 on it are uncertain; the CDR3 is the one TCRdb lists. CDR3 amino acids: CARSQITGDN. This chain joins TRBV5-3 and TRBJ1-2; the table's D call, TRBD1, has no DNA check behind it. TRBV5-3 is recorded as an ORF, its role being uncertain. Termini included, the CDR3 measures 10 amino acids.

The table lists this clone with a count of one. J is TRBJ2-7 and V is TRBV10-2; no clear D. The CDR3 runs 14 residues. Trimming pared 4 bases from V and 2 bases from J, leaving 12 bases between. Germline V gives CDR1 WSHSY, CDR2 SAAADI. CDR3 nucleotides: TGCGCCAGCAGTGGGGCAGGCGCTACCTACGAGCAGTACTTC. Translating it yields CASSGAGATYEQYF.

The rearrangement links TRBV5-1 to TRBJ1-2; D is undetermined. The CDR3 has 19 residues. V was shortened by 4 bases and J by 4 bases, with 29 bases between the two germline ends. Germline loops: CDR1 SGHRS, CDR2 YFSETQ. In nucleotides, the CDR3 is TGCGCCAGCAGCCTCGATTCTTCTGCAGGCACCCCTCTCGTCTATGGCTACACCTTC. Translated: CASSLDSSAGTPLVYGYTF.

The CDR3 DNA follows: TGTGCCAGCAGCTCCCCAGGGGGCACCGGGGAGCTGTTTTTT. Its protein is CASSSPGGTGELFF. The chain links TRBV7-2 to TRBJ2-2, with TRBD1 matching 7 bases. Germline-derived CDR1 and CDR2 are SGHTA and FQGNSA. The J segment lost 4 bases and the V segment lost 4 bases, leaving 3 bases of the junction unmatched. There are 14 residues in the CDR3.

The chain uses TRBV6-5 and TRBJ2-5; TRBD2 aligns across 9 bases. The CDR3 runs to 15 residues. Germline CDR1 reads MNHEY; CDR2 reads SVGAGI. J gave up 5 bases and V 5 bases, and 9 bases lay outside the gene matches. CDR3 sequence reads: CASSHLAGARETQYF. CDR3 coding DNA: TGTGCCAGCAGTCACTTAGCGGGGGCCAGGGAGACCCAGTACTTC.

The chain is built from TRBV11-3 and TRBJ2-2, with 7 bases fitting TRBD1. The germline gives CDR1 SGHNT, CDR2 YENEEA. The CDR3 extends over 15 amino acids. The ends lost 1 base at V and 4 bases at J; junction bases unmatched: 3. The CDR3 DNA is TGTGCCAGCAGCTTAGCGACAGGGCTCACCGGGGAGCTGTTTTTT. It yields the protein CASSLATGLTGELFF.

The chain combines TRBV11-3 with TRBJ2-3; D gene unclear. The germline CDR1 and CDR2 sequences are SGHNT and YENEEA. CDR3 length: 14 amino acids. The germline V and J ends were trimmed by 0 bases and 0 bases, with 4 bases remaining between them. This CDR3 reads CASSLEASTDTQYF. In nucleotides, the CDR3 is TGTGCCAGCAGCTTAGAAGCTAGCACAGATACGCAGTATTTT.

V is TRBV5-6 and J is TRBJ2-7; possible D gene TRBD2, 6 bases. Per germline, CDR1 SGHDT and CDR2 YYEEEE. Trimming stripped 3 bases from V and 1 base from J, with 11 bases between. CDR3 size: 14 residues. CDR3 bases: TGTGCCAGCAGCTACCTCCGGGAGTCCTACGAGCAGTACTTC. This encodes CASSYLRESYEQYF. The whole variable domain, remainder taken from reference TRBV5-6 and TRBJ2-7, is DAGVTQSPTHLIKTRGQQVTLRCSPKSGHDTVSWYQQALGQGPQFIFQYYEEEERQRGNFPDRFSGHQFPNYSSELNVNALLLGDSALYLCASSYLRESYEQYFGPGTRLTVT.

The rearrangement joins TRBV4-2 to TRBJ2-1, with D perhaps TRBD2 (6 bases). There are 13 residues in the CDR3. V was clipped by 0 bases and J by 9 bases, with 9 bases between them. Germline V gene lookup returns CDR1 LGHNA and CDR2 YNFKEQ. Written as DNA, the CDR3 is TGTGCCAGCAGCCAAGACTTAGCGGTTGAGCAGTTCTTC. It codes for CASSQDLAVEQFF.

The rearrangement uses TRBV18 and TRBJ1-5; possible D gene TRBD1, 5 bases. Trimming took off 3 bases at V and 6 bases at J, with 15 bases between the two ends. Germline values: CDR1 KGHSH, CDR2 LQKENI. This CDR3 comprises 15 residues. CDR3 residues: CASSPGGGWGQPQHF. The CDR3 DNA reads TGTGCCAGCTCACCCGGGGGAGGGTGGGGTCAGCCCCAGCATTTT.